This entry describes one T cell receptor (beta chain). The target antigen is unknown. This specimen belongs to a study of T cells in Graves' hyperthyroidism and ophthalmopathy. Study-level information: Once the initial diagnosis was made, peripheral blood was obtained before any treatment.

Study results and caveats: Among clonotypes expanded in thyroid above 0.001, most were also found in blood.

Duration under 3 months, a NOSPECS grade of at least 4, and a Clinical Activity Score of at least 3 characterized the ophthalmopathy patients. With 2 bases clipped from V and 8 bases from J, the junction kept 9 bases outside the gene matches. Germline CDR1 reads SGHVS; CDR2 reads FQNEAQ. This CDR3 has 15 amino acids. Amplification targeted TCR beta CDR3 regions from RNA transcripts. First-round RT-PCR targeting the TCR CDR3 was performed with the HTBI primer set. TCRdb independently ran MiXCR on the multiplex PCR reads; one entry per CDR3 protein. The profile shows approximately 570,000 distinct CDR3 sequences, 15% to 20% of them singletons.

The sequencing input was blood. This chain connects TRBV7-8 to TRBJ2-1; 7 nucleotides agree with TRBD2. The TCR sequence derives from a man aged 35 to 55 with Graves' ophthalmopathy. CDR3 sequence reads: CASSLMAGESDEQFF. Written as DNA, the CDR3 is TGTGCCAGCAGCTTAATGGCGGGAGAATCGGATGAGCAGTTCTTC.